Listed here are 21 T cell receptor beta chains from one sample, sequenced in a study of T cells after yellow fever vaccination. TCRdb processed the 5' RACE reads anew with MiXCR; each CDR3 protein has one entry. The sample records 500,000 to 650,000 distinct CDR3 sequences, less than 20% being singletons. This sample comprised PBMCs, obtained roughly 5 days after the first yellow fever vaccination. These receptor sequences come from a man younger than 35 who received the YFV17D yellow fever vaccine.

The chain has TRBV29-1 and TRBJ1-3; D not certain. CDR1 SQVTM and CDR2 ANQGSEA come from the germline V gene. V gave up 3 bases and J gave up 2 bases, with 5 bases separating them. This CDR3 has 12 residues. Written as DNA, the CDR3 is TGCAGCGTTGAGACCCCTGGAAACACCATATATTTT. Protein sequence: CSVETPGNTIYF.

V and J are TRBV12-3 or TRBV12-4 and TRBJ2-3; the match to TRBD1 covers 8 bases. The CDR3 is 18 residues long. The ends lost 4 bases at V and 3 bases at J; junction bases unmatched: 15. The DNA of the CDR3 is TGTGCCAGCAGTTCCGACAGGGGCGGAATCCTTGGTACAGATACGCAGTATTTT. It translates to CASSSDRGGILGTDTQYF.

The rearrangement uses TRBV20-1 and TRBJ2-6; maybe TRBD2 (6 bases). In germline, CDR1 is DFQATT, CDR2 SNEGSKA (reference sequence). This CDR3 is 15 amino acids long. Trimming stripped 4 bases from V and 1 base from J, with 11 bases between. In DNA form, the CDR3 reads TGCAGTGCTACCAGGGAGGTGTCTGGGGCCAACGTCCTGACTTTC. This codes for CSATREVSGANVLTF.

This clonotype was seen repeatedly, ten times or more. The J gene is TRBJ1-1, the V gene TRBV7-9; perhaps TRBD1 as D (5 bases). CDR1 is SEHNR, CDR2 FQNEAQ, per germline (reference sequence). The ends were cut back, 2 bases at V and 2 bases at J, with 18 bases in the middle. This CDR3 contains 17 residues. The CDR3 here is CASSLRRSGAANTEAFF. CDR3 in DNA: TGTGCCAGCAGCTTAAGGAGGAGTGGGGCAGCTAACACTGAAGCTTTCTTT.

The CDR3 DNA reads as TGCAGTGCGGCTTCGACAGTGAACACTGAAGCTTTCTTT. Encoded protein: CSAASTVNTEAFF. The V call is TRBV20-1, the J call TRBJ1-1; possibly TRBD1 for D (5 bases). Between the trimmed V and J ends, which lost 6 bases and 0 bases, there was a span of 11 bases. CDR1 and CDR2 (germline): DFQATT, SNEGSKA (reference sequence). This CDR3 has 13 residues.

The chain has TRBV7-2 and TRBJ1-2, with D unresolved. Germline lookup yields CDR1 SGHTA and CDR2 FQGNSA. This CDR3 region has 14 residues. The V and J ends lost 2 bases and 4 bases respectively, with 11 bases between them. The CDR3, as DNA: TGTGCCAGCAGCTTAACAACAACCGGCTATGGCTACACCTTC. It codes for CASSLTTTGYGYTF. Combining the CDR3 with reference TRBV7-2 and TRBJ1-2 gives the whole variable domain GAGVSQSPSNKVTEKGKDVELRCDPISGHTALYWYRQSLGQGLEFLIYFQGNSAPDKSGLPSDRFSAERTGGSVSTLTIQRTQQEDSAVYLCASSLTTTGYGYTFGSGTRLTVV.

This clonotype was found a few times. V and J are TRBV5-1 and TRBJ1-1; D not resolved. Trimming pared 7 bases from V and 1 base from J, leaving 11 bases between. CDR3 length: 13 residues. CDR1 SGHRS and CDR2 YFSETQ come from the germline V gene. The DNA for the CDR3 is TGCGCCAGCGGGGTGTTGCGGAACACTGAAGCTTTCTTT. This gives the protein CASGVLRNTEAFF.

This clonotype was found many times. V and J are TRBV12-3 or TRBV12-4 and TRBJ2-3; D gene unclear. V was pared by 6 bases and J by 0 bases, with 19 bases between. This CDR3 is built from 17 residues. The CDR3 here is CASRPRRRSPSTDTQYF. DNA for the CDR3: TGTGCCAGCAGACCAAGGCGGCGGTCACCTAGCACAGATACGCAGTATTTT.

In DNA form, the CDR3 reads TGTGCCAGCAGCGGGGAAGGGCTGGGCACTGAAGCTTTCTTT. Translation gives CASSGEGLGTEAFF. V gene TRBV7-8 combines with J gene TRBJ1-1; D is unresolved. V was clipped by 5 bases and J by 4 bases, with 14 bases between them. This CDR3 has 14 amino acids. CDR1 is SGHVS, CDR2 FQNEAQ, per germline.

V gene TRBV5-5 combines with J gene TRBJ2-5, with D possibly being TRBD1 (5 bases). The V and J ends lost 3 bases and 2 bases respectively, with 14 bases between them. The CDR3 sequence is 15 residues long. Per germline, CDR1 SGHKS and CDR2 YYEKEE (reference sequence). CDR3 sequence (DNA): TGTGCCAGCAGCTCCATCTGGGGCAGGCAAGAGACCCAGTACTTC. This encodes CASSSIWGRQETQYF.

This clonotype came up a few times. V and J are TRBV18 and TRBJ2-5; D may be TRBD1 (6 bases). Germline lookup yields CDR1 KGHSH and CDR2 LQKENI. V lost 6 bases to trimming and J lost 6 bases, with 17 bases between them. CDR3 length: 14 residues. The CDR3 protein is CASSPGAGVQTQYF. The CDR3 DNA reads TGTGCCAGCTCGCCCGGTGCAGGGGTTCAGACCCAGTACTTC.

The rearrangement links TRBV7-8 to TRBJ2-1, with D perhaps matching TRBD1 (6 bases). V was pared by 3 bases and J by 0 bases, with 12 bases between. The CDR3 consists of 16 residues. Germline CDR1 SGHVS, CDR2 FQNEAQ. The CDR3 region is CASSLLGASSYNEQFF. CDR3 DNA sequence: TGTGCCAGCAGCTTGTTGGGGGCGAGCTCCTACAATGAGCAGTTCTTC. Looking up the rest from reference TRBV7-8 and TRBJ2-1 gives the full variable domain: GAGVSQSPRYKVAKRGQDVALRCDPISGHVSLFWYQQALGQGPEFLTYFQNEAQLDKSGLPSDRFFAERPEGSVSTLKIQRTQQEDSAVYLCASSLLGASSYNEQFFGPGTRLTVL.

V gene TRBV4-3 combines with J gene TRBJ1-1; D is perhaps TRBD1 (6 bases). CDR1 and CDR2 (germline): LGHNA, YSLEER. The CDR3 spans 15 residues. Trimming removed 0 bases at V and 4 bases at J, with 12 bases between. The CDR3 DNA follows: TGCGCCAGCAGCCAAGAAGGGGGTTGGGGCACTGAAGCTTTCTTT. Translation: CASSQEGGWGTEAFF.

In its sample, this clonotype was seen a few times. V is TRBV7-9 and J is TRBJ1-1; no clear D. The CDR3 has 12 residues. V was clipped by 5 bases and J by 11 bases, with 15 bases between them. Germline V gene sequence: CDR1 SEHNR, CDR2 FQNEAQ (reference sequence). CDR3 sequence: CASSLLGHPAFF. The CDR3 DNA is TGTGCCAGCAGCCTTCTGGGTCATCCTGCTTTCTTT. Drawing the rest from reference TRBV7-9 and TRBJ1-1, the complete variable domain is DTGVSQNPRHKITKRGQNVTFRCDPISEHNRLYWYRQTLGQGPEFLTYFQNEAQLEKSRLLSDRFSAERPKGSFSTLEIQRTEQGDSAMYLCASSLLGHPAFFGQGTRLTVV.

The rearrangement uses TRBV7-3 and TRBJ2-2; D is ambiguous. The CDR3 totals 16 residues. Deletions cut 3 bases from V and 1 base from J, with 12 bases between. CDR1 is SGHTA, CDR2 FQGTGA, per germline. Written as DNA, the CDR3 is TGTGCCAGCAGCTTTGGGTTCCTCAGGAACACCGGGGAGCTGTTTTTT. Protein: CASSFGFLRNTGELFF.

This clonotype occurred a few times. The chain recombines TRBV29-1 with TRBJ2-6; D is perhaps TRBD1 (6 bases). The CDR3 spans 15 residues. Germline V gives CDR1 SQVTM, CDR2 ANQGSEA. The V and J ends lost 7 bases and 4 bases respectively, with 17 bases between them. The CDR3: CSASARGSGANVLTF. The CDR3 DNA reads TGCAGCGCATCCGCCAGGGGTTCCGGGGCCAACGTCCTGACTTTC.

The rearrangement uses TRBV4-1 and TRBJ2-1; 8 bases match TRBD1. V lost 0 bases to trimming and J lost 6 bases; unmatched junction nucleotides: 7. Germline V gene data show CDR1 as MGHRA and CDR2 as YSYEKL. The CDR3 consists of 16 residues. As DNA, the CDR3 is TGCGCCAGCAGCCAAGACGGTATTACAGGGGGCAATGAGCAGTTCTTC. Translated, it gives CASSQDGITGGNEQFF.

The chain carries TRBV7-8 and TRBJ1-3; no clear D gene. V lost 5 bases and J lost 0, with 14 bases in between. This CDR3 comprises 16 residues. Germline CDR1 is SGHVS and CDR2 is FQNEAQ. CDR3 amino acids: CASSHWTVASGNTIYF. As DNA, the CDR3 is TGTGCCAGCAGCCACTGGACGGTCGCCTCTGGAAACACCATATATTTT.

This clonotype has at least ten counts. The rearrangement joins TRBV11-1 to TRBJ1-3, with a possible D match to TRBD1 (6 bases). The CDR3 totals 14 residues. The V end was cut by 2 bases, the J end by 4 bases, with 9 bases between. The V gene's germline CDR1 is SGHAT and CDR2 FQDESV (reference sequence). This chain's CDR3 is CASSLSGDGNTIYF. The CDR3 coding sequence is TGTGCCAGCAGCTTATCAGGGGACGGAAACACCATATATTTT.

This clonotype was seen only a few times. The V call is TRBV4-3, the J call TRBJ1-5; D possibly corresponds to TRBD1 (6 bases). The CDR3 is made up of 18 amino acids. V was pared by 0 bases and J by 0 bases, with 15 bases between. Germline V gene data show CDR1 as LGHNA and CDR2 as YSLEER. DNA of the CDR3: TGCGCCAGCAGCCAAGAATGGAGGGGGGCCGGTAGCAATCAGCCCCAGCATTTT. Protein: CASSQEWRGAGSNQPQHF.

This rearrangement joins TRBV30 to TRBJ2-1; the match to TRBD2 covers 7 bases. The CDR3 loop spans 14 amino acids. J gave up 4 bases and V 3 bases, and 6 bases lay outside the gene matches. The V gene's germline CDR1 is GTSNPN and CDR2 SVGIG (reference sequence). CDR3 loop: CAWSPLAVYNEQFF. In DNA, the CDR3 is TGTGCCTGGAGCCCTCTAGCGGTTTACAATGAGCAGTTCTTC.